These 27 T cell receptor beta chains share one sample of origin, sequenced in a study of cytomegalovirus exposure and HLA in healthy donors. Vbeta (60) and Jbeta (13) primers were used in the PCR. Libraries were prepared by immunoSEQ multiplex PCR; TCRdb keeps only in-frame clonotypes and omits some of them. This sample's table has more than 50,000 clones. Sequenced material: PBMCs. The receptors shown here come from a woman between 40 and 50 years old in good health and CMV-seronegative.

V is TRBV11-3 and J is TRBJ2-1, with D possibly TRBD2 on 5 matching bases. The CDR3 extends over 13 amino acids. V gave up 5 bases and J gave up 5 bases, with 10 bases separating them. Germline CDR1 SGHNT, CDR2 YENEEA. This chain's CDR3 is CASSPREDNEQFF. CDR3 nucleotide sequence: TGTGCCAGCAGCCCCCGGGAAGACAATGAGCAGTTCTTC.

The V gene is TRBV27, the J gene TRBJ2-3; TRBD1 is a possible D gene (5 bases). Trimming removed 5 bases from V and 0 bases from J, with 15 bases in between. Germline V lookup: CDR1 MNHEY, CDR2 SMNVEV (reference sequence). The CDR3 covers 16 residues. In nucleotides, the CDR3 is TGTGCCAGCAGTCTCAGACAGCCTTTTAGCACAGATACGCAGTATTTT. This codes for CASSLRQPFSTDTQYF.

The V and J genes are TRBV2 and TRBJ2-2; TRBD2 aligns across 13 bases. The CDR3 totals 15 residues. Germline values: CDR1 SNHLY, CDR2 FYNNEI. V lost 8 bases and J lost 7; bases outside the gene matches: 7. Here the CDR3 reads CASSGLAGVGGELFF. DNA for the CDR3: TGTGCCAGCTCCGGACTAGCGGGGGTGGGCGGGGAGCTGTTTTTT.

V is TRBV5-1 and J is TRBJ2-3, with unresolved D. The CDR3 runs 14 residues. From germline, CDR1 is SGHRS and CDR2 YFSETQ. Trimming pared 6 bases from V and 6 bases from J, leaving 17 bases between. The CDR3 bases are TGCGCCAGCAAGCTTGAGGTACCGACGGATACGCAGTATTTT. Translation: CASKLEVPTDTQYF.

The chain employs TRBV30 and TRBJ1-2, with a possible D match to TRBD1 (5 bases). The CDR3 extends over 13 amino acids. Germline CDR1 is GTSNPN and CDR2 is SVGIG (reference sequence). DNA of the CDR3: TGTGCATGTGGAATAGACAGACCCTCTGGCTACACCTTC. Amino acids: CACGIDRPSGYTF.

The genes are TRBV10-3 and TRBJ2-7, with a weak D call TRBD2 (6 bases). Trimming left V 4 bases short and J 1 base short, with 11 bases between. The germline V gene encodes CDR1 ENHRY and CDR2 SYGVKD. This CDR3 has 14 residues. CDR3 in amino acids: CAISAGLLSYEQYF. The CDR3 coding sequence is TGTGCCATCAGTGCGGGACTCCTGTCCTACGAGCAGTACTTC.

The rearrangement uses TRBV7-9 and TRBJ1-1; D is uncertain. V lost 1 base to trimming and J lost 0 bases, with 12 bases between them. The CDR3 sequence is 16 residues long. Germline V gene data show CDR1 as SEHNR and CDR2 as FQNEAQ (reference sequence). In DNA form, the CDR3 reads TGTGCCAGCAGCTTAGATGGGGAGGGTTTGAACACTGAAGCTTTCTTT. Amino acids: CASSLDGEGLNTEAFF.

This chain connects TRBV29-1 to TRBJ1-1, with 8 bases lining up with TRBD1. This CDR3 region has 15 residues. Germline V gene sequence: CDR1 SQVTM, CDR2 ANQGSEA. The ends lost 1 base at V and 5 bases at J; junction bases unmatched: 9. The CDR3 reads CSVEVSGGVSTEAFF. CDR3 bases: TGCAGCGTTGAAGTGTCAGGGGGCGTGAGTACTGAAGCTTTCTTT.

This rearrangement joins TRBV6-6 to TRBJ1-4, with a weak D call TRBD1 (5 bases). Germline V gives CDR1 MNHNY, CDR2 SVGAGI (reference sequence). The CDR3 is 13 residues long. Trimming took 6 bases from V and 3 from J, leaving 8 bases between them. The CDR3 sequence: CASRGLANEKLFF. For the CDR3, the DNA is TGTGCCAGCAGGGGGCTGGCTAATGAAAAACTGTTTTTT.

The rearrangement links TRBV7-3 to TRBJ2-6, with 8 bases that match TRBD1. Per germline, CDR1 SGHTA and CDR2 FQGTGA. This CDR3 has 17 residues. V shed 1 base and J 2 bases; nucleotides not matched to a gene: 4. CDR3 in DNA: TGTGCCAGCAGCTTAAATCCAGGGGGCACTGGGGCCAACGTCCTGACTTTC. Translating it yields CASSLNPGGTGANVLTF. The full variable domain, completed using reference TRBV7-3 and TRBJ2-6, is GAGVSQTPSNKVTEKGKYVELRCDPISGHTALYWYRQSLGQGPEFLIYFQGTGAADDSGLPNDRFFAVRPEGSVSTLKIQRTERGDSAVYLCASSLNPGGTGANVLTFGAGSRLTVL.

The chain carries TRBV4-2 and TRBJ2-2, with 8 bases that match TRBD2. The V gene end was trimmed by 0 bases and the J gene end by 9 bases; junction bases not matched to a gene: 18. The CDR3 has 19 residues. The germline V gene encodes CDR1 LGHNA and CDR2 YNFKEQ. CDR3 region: CASSQDRPWTSLGSRELFF. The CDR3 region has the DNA TGTGCCAGCAGCCAAGATCGTCCCTGGACTAGCCTTGGTTCGCGGGAGCTGTTTTTT.

The CDR3 sequence: CASSQQGNYGYTF. The CDR3, as DNA: TGTGCCAGCAGCCAACAGGGTAACTATGGCTACACCTTC. The chain recombines TRBV5-5 with TRBJ1-2, with a weak D call TRBD1 (6 bases). The V end lost 4 bases, the J end lost 1 base, and 8 bases lay between the germline ends. CDR3 length: 13 amino acids. The germline V gene encodes CDR1 SGHKS and CDR2 YYEKEE (reference sequence).

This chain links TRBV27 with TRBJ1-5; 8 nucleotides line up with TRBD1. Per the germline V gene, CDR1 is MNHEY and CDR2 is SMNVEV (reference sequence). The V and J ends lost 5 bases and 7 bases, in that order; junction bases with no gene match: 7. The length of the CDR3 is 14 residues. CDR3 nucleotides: TGTGCCAGCAGTCCTGGGACAGGCCAACAGCCCCAGCATTTT. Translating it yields CASSPGTGQQPQHF.

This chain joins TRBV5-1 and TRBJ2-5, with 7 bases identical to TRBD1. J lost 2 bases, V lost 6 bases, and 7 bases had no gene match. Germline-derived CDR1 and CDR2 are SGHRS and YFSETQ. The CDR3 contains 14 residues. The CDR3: CASTQRGRQETQYF. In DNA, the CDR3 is TGCGCCAGCACCCAAAGGGGGCGTCAAGAGACCCAGTACTTC.

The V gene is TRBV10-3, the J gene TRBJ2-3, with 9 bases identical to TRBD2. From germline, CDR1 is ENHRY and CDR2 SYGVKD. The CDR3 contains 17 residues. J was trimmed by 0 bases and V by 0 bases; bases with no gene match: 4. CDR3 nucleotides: TGTGCCATCAGTGAGTCATCTAGCGGGGTTAGCACAGATACGCAGTATTTT. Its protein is CAISESSSGVSTDTQYF.

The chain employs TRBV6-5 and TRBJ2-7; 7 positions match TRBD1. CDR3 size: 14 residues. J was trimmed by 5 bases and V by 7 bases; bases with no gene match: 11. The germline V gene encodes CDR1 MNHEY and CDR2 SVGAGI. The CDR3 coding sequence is TGTGCCAGCACCTCATCGACAGGGTCCCACGAGCAGTACTTC. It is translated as CASTSSTGSHEQYF.

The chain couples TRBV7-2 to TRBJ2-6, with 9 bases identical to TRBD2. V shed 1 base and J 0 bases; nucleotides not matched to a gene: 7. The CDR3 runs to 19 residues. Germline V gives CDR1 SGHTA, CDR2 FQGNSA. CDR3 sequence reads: CASSLVGLAGPSGANVLTF. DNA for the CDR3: TGTGCCAGCAGCTTAGTCGGCCTAGCGGGACCCTCTGGGGCCAACGTCCTGACTTTC.

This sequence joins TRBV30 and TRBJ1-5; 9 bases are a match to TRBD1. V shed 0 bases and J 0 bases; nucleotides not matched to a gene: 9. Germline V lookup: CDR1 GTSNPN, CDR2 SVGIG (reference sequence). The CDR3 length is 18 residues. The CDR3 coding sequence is TGTGCCTGGAGTGTATCTGGGACAGGGCCTTATAGCAATCAGCCCCAGCATTTT. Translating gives CAWSVSGTGPYSNQPQHF.

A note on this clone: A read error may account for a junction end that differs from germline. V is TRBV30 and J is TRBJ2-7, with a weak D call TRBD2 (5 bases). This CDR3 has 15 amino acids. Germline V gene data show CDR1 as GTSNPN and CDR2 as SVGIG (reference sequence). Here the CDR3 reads CAGSVQSIVSYEQYF. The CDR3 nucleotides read TGTGCCGGGAGTGTACAGTCGATCGTCTCCTACGAGCAGTACTTC.

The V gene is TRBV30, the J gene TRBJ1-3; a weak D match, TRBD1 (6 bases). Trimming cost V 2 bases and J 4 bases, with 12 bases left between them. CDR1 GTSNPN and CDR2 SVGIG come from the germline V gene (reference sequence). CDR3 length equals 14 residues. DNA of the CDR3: TGTGCCTGGAGTCCTGGGACACAGGGAAACACCATATATTTT. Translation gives CAWSPGTQGNTIYF.

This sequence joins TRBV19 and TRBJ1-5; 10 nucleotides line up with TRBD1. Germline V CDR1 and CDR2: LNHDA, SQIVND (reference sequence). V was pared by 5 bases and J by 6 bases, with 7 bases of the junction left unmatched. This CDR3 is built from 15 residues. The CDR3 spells CASSSGTGDGQPQHF. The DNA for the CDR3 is TGTGCCAGTAGTTCCGGGACAGGGGACGGTCAGCCCCAGCATTTT.

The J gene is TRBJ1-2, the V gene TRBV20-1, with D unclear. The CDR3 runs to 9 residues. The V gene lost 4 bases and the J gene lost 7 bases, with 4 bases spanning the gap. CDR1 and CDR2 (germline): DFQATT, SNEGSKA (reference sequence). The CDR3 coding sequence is TGCAGTGCTACCTCTGGCTACACCTTC. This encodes CSATSGYTF.

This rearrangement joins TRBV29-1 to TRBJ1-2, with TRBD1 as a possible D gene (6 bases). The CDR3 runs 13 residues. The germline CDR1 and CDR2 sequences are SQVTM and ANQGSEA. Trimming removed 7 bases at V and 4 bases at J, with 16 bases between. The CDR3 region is CSAELQGTYGYTF. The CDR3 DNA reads TGCAGCGCCGAACTACAGGGTACCTATGGCTACACCTTC.

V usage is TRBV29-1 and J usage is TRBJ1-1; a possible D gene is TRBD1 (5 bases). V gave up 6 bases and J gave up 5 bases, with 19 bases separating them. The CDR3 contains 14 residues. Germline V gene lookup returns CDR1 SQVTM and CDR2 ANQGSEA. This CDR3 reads CSVEAPQGGTEAFF. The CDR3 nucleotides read TGCAGCGTCGAGGCCCCCCAGGGAGGAACTGAAGCTTTCTTT.

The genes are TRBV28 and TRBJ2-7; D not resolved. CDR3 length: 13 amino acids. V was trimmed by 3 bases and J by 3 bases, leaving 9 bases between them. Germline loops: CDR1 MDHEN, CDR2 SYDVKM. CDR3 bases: TGTGCCAGCAGTTTGACACCAAACTACGAGCAGTACTTC. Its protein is CASSLTPNYEQYF. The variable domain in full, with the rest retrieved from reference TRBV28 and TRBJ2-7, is DVKVTQSSRYLVKRTGEKVFLECVQDMDHENMFWYRQDPGLGLRLIYFSYDVKMKEKGDIPEGYSVSREKKERFSLILESASTNQTSMYLCASSLTPNYEQYFGPGTRLTVT.

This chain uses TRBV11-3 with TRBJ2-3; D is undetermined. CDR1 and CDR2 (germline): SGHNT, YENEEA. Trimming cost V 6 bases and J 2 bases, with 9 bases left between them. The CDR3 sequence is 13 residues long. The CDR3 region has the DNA TGTGCCAGCAGTCGGAGTTTCACAGATACGCAGTATTTT. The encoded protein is CASSRSFTDTQYF.

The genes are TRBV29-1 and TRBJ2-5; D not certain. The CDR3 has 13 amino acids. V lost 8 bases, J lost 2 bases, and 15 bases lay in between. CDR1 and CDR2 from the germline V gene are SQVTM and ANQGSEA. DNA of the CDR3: TGCAGCTCCTACATGACAAAGCAAGAGACCCAGTACTTC. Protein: CSSYMTKQETQYF.